Listed here is a single T cell receptor beta chain. Germline V CDR1 and CDR2: SGHNT, YYREEE (reference sequence). This CDR3 region has 15 residues. The V and J ends lost 1 base and 5 bases respectively, with 15 bases between them. The data are from a study of cytomegalovirus exposure and HLA in healthy donors. In the PCR, 60 Vbeta and 13 Jbeta primers were used. Some clones are missing from TCRdb's copy, which holds only in-frame ones; the method was immunoSEQ multiplex PCR. The sample has over 100,000 clones; around three quarters are singletons. The receptor's source is a woman between 25 and 40 years old in good health and CMV-seropositive. The chain is built from TRBV5-4 and TRBJ1-2; no firm D call. The sequenced sample consisted of PBMCs. This chain's CDR3 is CASSLNLHRYYGYTF. The CDR3 DNA sequence: TGTGCCAGCAGCTTGAATTTGCACAGATATTATGGCTACACCTTC.